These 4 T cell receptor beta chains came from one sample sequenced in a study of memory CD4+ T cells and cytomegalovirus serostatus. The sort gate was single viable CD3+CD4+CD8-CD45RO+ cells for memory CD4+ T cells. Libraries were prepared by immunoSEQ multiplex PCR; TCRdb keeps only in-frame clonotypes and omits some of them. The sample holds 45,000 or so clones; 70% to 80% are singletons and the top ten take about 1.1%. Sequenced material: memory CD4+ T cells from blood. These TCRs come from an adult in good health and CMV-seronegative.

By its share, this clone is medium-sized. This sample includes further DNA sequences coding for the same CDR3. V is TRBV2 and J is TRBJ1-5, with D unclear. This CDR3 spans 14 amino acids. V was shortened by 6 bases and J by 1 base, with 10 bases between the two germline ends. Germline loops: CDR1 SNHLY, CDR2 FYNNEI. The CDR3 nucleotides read TGTGCCAGCAGGTCGGATAGGAGCAATCAGCCCCAGCATTTT. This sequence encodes CASRSDRSNQPQHF.

CDR3 sequence: CASSLEDRANTEAFF. In DNA form, the CDR3 reads TGTGCCAGCTCACTAGAGGACAGGGCCAACACTGAAGCTTTCTTT. This chain uses TRBV18 with TRBJ1-1, with 8 bases lining up with TRBD1. The ends lost 4 bases at V and 2 bases at J; junction bases unmatched: 6. The germline CDR1 and CDR2 sequences are KGHSH and LQKENI. The length of the CDR3 is 15 residues.

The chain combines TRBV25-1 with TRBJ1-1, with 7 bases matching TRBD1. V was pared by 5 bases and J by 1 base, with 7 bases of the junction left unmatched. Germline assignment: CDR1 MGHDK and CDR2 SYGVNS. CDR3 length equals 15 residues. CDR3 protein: CASSRDRVTNTEAFF. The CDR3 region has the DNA TGTGCCAGCAGTCGGGACAGAGTAACGAACACTGAAGCTTTCTTT.

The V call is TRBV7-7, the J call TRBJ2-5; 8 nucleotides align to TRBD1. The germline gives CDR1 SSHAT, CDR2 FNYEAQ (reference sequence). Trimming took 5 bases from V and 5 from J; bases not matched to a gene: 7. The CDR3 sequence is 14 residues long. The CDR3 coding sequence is TGTGCCAGCAGCCAAACAGGGGGTGGGGAGACCCAGTACTTC. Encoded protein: CASSQTGGGETQYF.